This T cell receptor (beta chain) was found in a study of Tregs in tolerant kidney transplant recipients. Germline V gene lookup returns CDR1 SGHRS and CDR2 YFSETQ. Trimming took 5 bases from V and 5 from J; bases not matched to a gene: 7. The CDR3 has 13 residues. Unstimulated Tregs (CD4+CD25+CD127-) and CD4+CD25- non-Tregs were sorted from PBMCs. Data came from immunoSEQ multiplex PCR; TCRdb stores just in-frame clones and leaves some out. Of 200,000 to 300,000 clones listed, about four fifths are singletons. For this clone: Its antigen is not identified.

Study outcomes and limitations: Activated donor B cell expansion appeared to reveal the most relevant donor-specific TCRbeta repertoire. Findings come from small patient numbers and require larger validation. No direct test of biological reproducibility was done here.

This sequence originates from a human donor in good health. Sequenced: CD4+ T cells from blood. The V and J genes are TRBV5-1 and TRBJ2-7, with TRBD1 matching over 7 bases. The CDR3 loop reads CASSKQGSDEQYF. CDR3 nucleotides: TGCGCCAGCAGTAAACAGGGGTCGGACGAGCAGTACTTC.